The clone carrying this TCR beta chain has a handful of counts. The entry originates in a study of T cells of healthy individuals. The ends lost 2 bases at V and 0 bases at J; junction bases unmatched: 12. This CDR3 has 18 amino acids. Germline V CDR1 and CDR2: MNHEY, SMNVEV (reference sequence). Via MiXCR, TCRdb re-called the 5' RACE reads, giving one row per CDR3 protein. This sample has 65,000 to 95,000 distinct CDR3 sequences; approximately 5.4% occur once, and the top ten carry roughly 7.5%. The gene calls are TRBV27 and TRBJ1-1, with 7 bases lining up with TRBD1. The sequence was collected from a female donor in good health. The CDR3 region has the DNA TGTGCCAGCAGTTTAGATCGGCAGGGGGGCATTATGAACACTGAAGCTTTCTTT. The encoded protein is CASSLDRQGGIMNTEAFF.